Each of the 8 T cell receptor beta chains below was sequenced from the same sample in a study of T cell repertoires in cytomegalovirus infection. TCRdb called the reads again in MiXCR, with one record for every CDR3 protein. Found here are around 230,000 distinct CDR3 sequences, approximately 6.7% of them singletons; the top ten hold roughly 6%. The source material was PBMCs. These TCRs come from a human donor in good health (CMV status not recorded). Some clones in this sample may be carry-over from other donors' samples.

The sample holds many counts of this clonotype. This chain joins TRBV7-9 and TRBJ1-2, with 8 bases matching TRBD1. The CDR3 covers 15 residues. With V trimmed by 5 bases and J by 3 bases, 8 bases remained unmatched. Germline V lookup: CDR1 SEHNR, CDR2 FQNEAQ (reference sequence). CDR3 nucleotide sequence: TGTGCCAGCAGCGCCCGACAGGGGAAGGACTATGGCTACACCTTC. Translation: CASSARQGKDYGYTF.

The table lists this clonotype with many counts. The chain is built from TRBV7-9 and TRBJ2-1; TRBD1 agrees at 7 bases. The V and J ends lost 5 bases and 5 bases, in that order; junction bases with no gene match: 15. The CDR3 is 17 amino acids. The germline V gene has CDR1 SEHNR and CDR2 FQNEAQ (reference sequence). CDR3 sequence: CASSAKGWDSHNNEQFF. The CDR3 DNA follows: TGTGCCAGCAGCGCCAAGGGTTGGGACAGCCACAACAATGAGCAGTTCTTC.

This clonotype was counted between two and nine times. V is TRBV15 and J is TRBJ1-2; the match to TRBD1 covers 10 bases. Germline CDR1 reads LNHNV; CDR2 reads YYDKDF (reference sequence). This CDR3 comprises 16 residues. The V segment lost 0 bases and the J segment 4 bases; nucleotides outside the gene matches: 5. CDR3 coding DNA: TGTGCCACCAGCAGAGAGACCCGGACAGGGGGCTATGGCTACACCTTC. It is translated as CATSRETRTGGYGYTF.

This clonotype was recorded at least ten times. The chain uses TRBV28 and TRBJ2-4; D might be TRBD1 or TRBD2, each matching 5 bases. The CDR3 has 13 amino acids. V was shortened by 6 bases and J by 6 bases, with 12 bases between the two germline ends. Germline values: CDR1 MDHEN, CDR2 SYDVKM. The CDR3 is CASSSGTLNIQYF. As DNA, the CDR3 is TGTGCCAGCAGCTCCGGGACCCTAAACATTCAGTACTTC.

Many counts were recorded for this clonotype. V and J are TRBV7-3 and TRBJ2-3; D perhaps matches TRBD2 (6 bases). The CDR3 has 15 residues. Per germline, CDR1 SGHTA and CDR2 FQGTGA. The V end was cut by 5 bases, the J end by 5 bases, with 17 bases between. For the CDR3, the DNA is TGTGCCAGCAGCCAAGGAGCGGGTCCAGTAGATACGCAGTATTTT. Its protein is CASSQGAGPVDTQYF.

The chain recombines TRBV6-6 with TRBJ1-5; 7 bases match TRBD1. Germline V gives CDR1 MNHNY, CDR2 SVGAGI (reference sequence). Germline trimming cut 4 bases from V and 0 bases from J; bases unmatched to any gene: 12. The CDR3 is 18 residues long. The CDR3 nucleotides read TGTGCCAGCAGTTCCGAGGACAGGCTCTATAGTAGCAATCAGCCCCAGCATTTT. It specifies CASSSEDRLYSSNQPQHF.

Many counts were recorded for this clonotype. The chain is built from TRBV7-2 and TRBJ1-1; maybe TRBD1 (6 bases). The V end lost 5 bases, the J end lost 3 bases, and 10 bases lay between the germline ends. The germline V gene encodes CDR1 SGHTA and CDR2 FQGNSA. The CDR3 length is 13 residues. CDR3 residues: CASSLTGHTEAFF. The DNA for the CDR3 is TGTGCCAGCAGCCTGACAGGTCACACTGAAGCTTTCTTT.

This clonotype occurred many times. The chain recombines TRBV28 with TRBJ1-3, with no clear D. The germline V and J ends were trimmed by 3 bases and 4 bases, with 22 bases remaining between them. The CDR3 is 18 residues long. The germline CDR1 and CDR2 sequences are MDHEN and SYDVKM. The CDR3 protein is CASSFPEVSVLSGNTIYF. The CDR3 DNA is TGTGCCAGCAGTTTTCCGGAGGTGTCGGTGCTGTCCGGAAACACCATATATTTT.